This is a list of T cell receptor beta chains from one sample in a study of blood T cell repertoires in COVID-19. The data were produced by immunoSEQ multiplex PCR, yet TCRdb's version contains in-frame clones alone and is incomplete. Here the sample spans under 200,000 clones, about 85% being singletons. Sequencing was done on a sample of peripheral blood. These TCRs come from a man younger than 30 with acute or convalescent COVID-19. CDR3s include the opening cysteine and the closing phenylalanine or tryptophan. D genes are given only for firm matches. Size tells how often a clone was seen (once, few, many) or the class of an expanded clone, and some rows leave it out.

D gene	V gene	clone size	J gene	CDR3 protein	CDR3 DNA
-	TRBV4-2	-	TRBJ1-5	CASSQADSSNQPQHF	TGTGCCAGCAGCCAAGCGGACAGCTCTAATCAGCCCCAGCATTTT
TRBD2	TRBV7-9	once	TRBJ2-3	CASSPVAGWKTDTQYF	TGTGCCAGCAGCCCCGTAGCGGGGTGGAAAACAGATACGCAGTATTTT
-	TRBV6-5	-	TRBJ2-3	CASRFFRRMDTQYF	TGTGCCAGCCGGTTTTTCCGCCGTATGGATACGCAGTATTTT
TRBD1	TRBV5-5	-	TRBJ1-4	CASSIAGTGGYNEKLFF	TGTGCCAGCAGCATAGCCGGGACAGGGGGGTATAATGAAAAACTGTTTTTT
-	TRBV7-8	-	TRBJ2-7	CASGTGAYEQYF	TGTGCCAGCGGTACAGGAGCCTACGAGCAGTACTTC
-	TRBV6-5	-	TRBJ2-2	CASSSGDSGELFF	TGTGCCAGCAGTTCCGGGGACTCCGGGGAGCTGTTTTTT
-	TRBV30	-	TRBJ2-1	CAWTNYNEQFF	TGTGCCTGGACCAATTACAATGAGCAGTTCTTC
-	TRBV18	-	TRBJ2-1	CASSPDNSNEQFF	TGTGCCAGCTCACCTGACAATTCCAATGAGCAGTTCTTC
-	TRBV4-2	-	TRBJ2-2	CASSQAGNTGELFF	TGTGCCAGCAGCCAAGCAGGGAACACCGGGGAGCTGTTTTTT
-	TRBV27	-	TRBJ1-1	CASSLSRGAGTEAFF	TGTGCCAGCAGTTTAAGTCGGGGGGCGGGAACTGAAGCTTTCTTT
-	TRBV5-1	few	TRBJ1-6	CASRIGGDNQNSPLHF	TGCGCCAGCAGAATAGGGGGGGACAACCAAAATTCACCCCTCCACTTT
-	TRBV2	-	TRBJ1-2	CASSVEVDKTGYTF	TGTGCCAGCAGTGTTGAAGTGGACAAGACGGGCTACACCTTC
-	TRBV4-1	-	TRBJ1-6	CASSQIAGDGGPYSPLHF	TGCGCCAGCAGCCAGATCGCAGGGGACGGAGGTCCTTATTCACCCCTCCACTTT
-	TRBV19	-	TRBJ1-5	CASSIAGVDQPQHF	TGTGCCAGTAGTATAGCGGGGGTGGATCAGCCCCAGCATTTT
TRBD2	TRBV2	-	TRBJ2-5	CASSEYGGIQETQYF	TGTGCCAGCAGTGAATACGGGGGGATCCAAGAGACCCAGTACTTC
-	TRBV7-8	-	TRBJ2-7	CASSLVPGKEQYF	TGTGCCAGCAGCTTAGTGCCAGGAAAGGAGCAGTACTTC
TRBD2	TRBV7-7	once	TRBJ2-1	CASSSGLAGGGNEQFF	TGTGCCAGCAGCTCGGGACTAGCGGGGGGTGGCAATGAGCAGTTCTTC
-	TRBV5-5	few	TRBJ1-4	CASSLETRTNEKLFF	TGTGCCAGCAGCTTGGAAACGAGGACTAATGAAAAACTGTTTTTT
TRBD1	TRBV27	-	TRBJ1-2	CASSLSFLGQDSYTF	TGTGCCAGCAGTTTATCGTTTCTGGGACAGGACAGCTACACCTTC
TRBD1	TRBV4-1	-	TRBJ1-4	CASSQERKGAGEKLFF	TGCGCCAGCAGCCAAGAGAGGAAGGGGGCAGGTGAAAAACTGTTTTTT
TRBD2	TRBV7-9	-	TRBJ2-5	CASSRGLAGLQETQYF	TGTGCCAGCAGCCGGGGACTAGCGGGTTTACAAGAGACCCAGTACTTC
-	TRBV7-9	-	TRBJ2-1	CASTSGSEQFF	TGTGCCAGCACCTCCGGTAGTGAGCAGTTCTTC
-	TRBV15	-	TRBJ2-1	CATSRDWQVEQFF	TGTGCCACCAGCAGAGATTGGCAGGTTGAGCAGTTCTTC
TRBD2	TRBV24-1	-	TRBJ2-5	CATSDLSPAGGPKTQYF	TGTGCCACCAGTGATTTGTCCCCAGCGGGGGGGCCAAAGACCCAGTACTTC
TRBD1	TRBV5-1	-	TRBJ1-6	CASSPQGGQGGSPLHF	TGCGCCAGCAGCCCCCAGGGGGGACAGGGAGGTTCACCCCTCCACTTT
TRBD2	TRBV7-6	-	TRBJ2-3	CASSLAPSGGADTQYF	TGTGCCAGCAGCTTAGCACCTAGCGGGGGGGCAGATACGCAGTATTTT
TRBD1	TRBV4-1	-	TRBJ2-1	CASSRIGQEEYNEQFF	TGCGCCAGCAGCCGGATAGGACAGGAAGAATACAATGAGCAGTTCTTC
TRBD1	TRBV30	-	TRBJ1-2	CACKTSARQGRGYTF	TGTGCCTGCAAAACGTCCGCGAGACAGGGGAGGGGCTACACCTTC
TRBD1	TRBV19	-	TRBJ1-5	CASSIGFRTGGYQPQHF	TGTGCCAGTAGTATAGGGTTTAGGACAGGGGGCTATCAGCCCCAGCATTTT
TRBD1	TRBV5-1	once	TRBJ2-5	CASSLQGVAIETQYF	TGCGCCAGCAGCTTGCAGGGGGTTGCGATAGAGACCCAGTACTTC
TRBD2	TRBV5-6	once	TRBJ2-5	CASSLVAGGRQETQYF	TGTGCCAGCAGCTTGGTAGCGGGGGGGCGGCAAGAGACCCAGTACTTC
-	TRBV19	-	TRBJ1-4	CASSTMGNEKLFF	TGTGCCAGTAGTACGATGGGCAATGAAAAACTGTTTTTT
TRBD1	TRBV28	-	TRBJ1-1	CASSSNRGLVTEAFF	TGTGCCAGCAGTTCGAACAGGGGGCTTGTCACTGAAGCTTTCTTT
TRBD1	TRBV5-5	once	TRBJ2-3	CASSIRLGTGFGNTQYF	TGTGCCAGCAGCATCCGTCTGGGGACAGGGTTTGGAAATACGCAGTATTTT
TRBD2	TRBV7-8	-	TRBJ2-1	CASRLTSGGYNEQFF	TGTGCCAGCAGGTTGACTAGCGGGGGTTACAATGAGCAGTTCTTC
-	TRBV30	-	TRBJ1-2	CAWSVLRYYGYTF	TGTGCCTGGAGTGTACTGAGATACTATGGCTACACCTTC
TRBD1	TRBV28	-	TRBJ2-3	CASRGQGAGDPDTQYF	TGTGCCAGCAGGGGGCAGGGGGCCGGTGACCCAGATACGCAGTATTTT
-	TRBV27	-	TRBJ1-2	CASSPTGSPYGYTF	TGTGCCAGCAGTCCGACGGGTTCTCCCTATGGCTACACCTTT
TRBD1	TRBV20-1	-	TRBJ1-5	CSASDRGQGNSEPQHF	TGCAGTGCTAGTGATAGGGGACAGGGGAATAGTGAGCCCCAGCATTTT
TRBD2	TRBV15	-	TRBJ2-1	CATSRDRGGGPYNEQFF	TGTGCCACCAGCAGAGATCGCGGGGGAGGGCCCTACAATGAGCAGTTCTTC
TRBD2	TRBV5-6	-	TRBJ2-5	CASSLAPRLAGEQETQYF	TGTGCCAGCAGCTTGGCCCCTAGACTAGCGGGGGAGCAGGAGACCCAGTACTTC
-	TRBV7-9	-	TRBJ2-7	CASSFTGNSYEQYF	TGTGCCAGCAGCTTCACAGGGAACTCCTACGAGCAGTACTTC
TRBD2	TRBV3-1/TRBV3-2	-	TRBJ2-7	CASSRGLAGREQYF	TGTGCCAGCAGCCGGGGACTAGCGGGGCGCGAGCAGTACTTC
TRBD1	TRBV7-2	-	TRBJ2-2	CASSGAPGTGHTGELFF	TGTGCCAGCAGCGGCGCCCCGGGGACAGGGCATACCGGGGAGCTGTTTTTT
-	TRBV5-1	-	TRBJ2-1	CASSIPRGVGEQFF	TGCGCCAGCAGCATCCCCAGGGGTGTAGGTGAGCAGTTCTTC
TRBD1	TRBV30	-	TRBJ2-7	CAWRGQGISYEQYF	TGTGCCTGGAGGGGACAGGGGATTAGCTACGAGCAGTACTTC
TRBD1	TRBV7-9	-	TRBJ1-2	CASRSDRASGYGYTF	TGTGCCAGCAGATCGGACAGGGCCTCCGGCTATGGCTACACCTTC
-	TRBV25-1	-	TRBJ1-1	CASRGGQNTEAFF	TGTGCCAGCAGAGGAGGGCAGAACACTGAAGCTTTCTTT
-	TRBV2	-	TRBJ2-3	CASIEKTLIF	TGTGCCAGCATCGAGAAGACACTGATATTT
TRBD1	TRBV30	-	TRBJ1-1	CAWNPKGQVEAFF	TGTGCCTGGAACCCGAAAGGACAGGTGGAAGCTTTCTTT
-	TRBV20-1	-	TRBJ1-2	CSASNHGGNYGYTF	TGCAGTGCTAGTAACCACGGGGGGAACTATGGCTACACCTTC
TRBD2	TRBV5-1	-	TRBJ2-1	CASNTRKRGANEQFF	TGCGCCAGCAACACTCGAAAGCGGGGGGCCAATGAGCAGTTCTTC